One T cell receptor (beta chain) is described in this entry. Its antigen is still unknown. This record belongs to a study of cytomegalovirus exposure and HLA in healthy donors. Primers for the PCR totalled 60 Vbeta and 13 Jbeta. Only in-frame clones appear in the TCRdb table, and some are missing; sequencing was by immunoSEQ multiplex PCR. The table lists about 140,000 clones, more than 70% of them singletons. The study, taken as a whole, reports: Some public TCRs appeared in many individuals, while most sequences were rare. A later analysis linked a missense variant in DCLRE1C to the trimming of TCR beta V and J genes.

Germline V gene data show CDR1 as SNHLY and CDR2 as FYNNEI. This CDR3 is built from 12 residues. V was shortened by 4 bases and J by 9 bases, with 7 bases between the two germline ends. This sequence was found in a woman in her fifties or sixties in good health and CMV-seronegative. The sample was PBMCs. This chain uses TRBV2 with TRBJ1-6; D remains ambiguous. The CDR3 reads CASSVGGSPLHF. CDR3 sequence (DNA): TGTGCCAGCAGTGTAGGCGGTTCACCCCTCCACTTT.